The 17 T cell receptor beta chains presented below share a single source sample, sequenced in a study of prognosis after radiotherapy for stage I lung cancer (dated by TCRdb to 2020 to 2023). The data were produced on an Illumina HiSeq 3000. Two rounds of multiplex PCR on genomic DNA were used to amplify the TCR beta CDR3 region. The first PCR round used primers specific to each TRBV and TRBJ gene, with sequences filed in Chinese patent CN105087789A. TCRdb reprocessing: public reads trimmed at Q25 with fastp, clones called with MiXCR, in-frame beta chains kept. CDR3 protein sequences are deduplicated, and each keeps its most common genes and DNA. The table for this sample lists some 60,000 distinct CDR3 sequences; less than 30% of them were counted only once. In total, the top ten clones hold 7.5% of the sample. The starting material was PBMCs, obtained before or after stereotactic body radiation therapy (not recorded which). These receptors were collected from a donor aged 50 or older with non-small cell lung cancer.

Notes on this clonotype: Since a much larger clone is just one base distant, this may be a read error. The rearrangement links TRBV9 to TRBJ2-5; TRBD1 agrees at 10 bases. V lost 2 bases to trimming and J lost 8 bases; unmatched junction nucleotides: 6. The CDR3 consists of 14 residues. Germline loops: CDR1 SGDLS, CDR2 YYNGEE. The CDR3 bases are TGTGCCAGCAGCGTCGGGACAGGGGTGAAAACCCAGTACTTC. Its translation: CASSVGTGVKTQYF.

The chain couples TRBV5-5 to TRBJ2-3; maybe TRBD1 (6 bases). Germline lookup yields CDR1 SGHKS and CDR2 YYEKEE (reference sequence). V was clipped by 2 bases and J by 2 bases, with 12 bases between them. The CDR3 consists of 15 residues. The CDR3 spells CASSFGQIHTDTQYF. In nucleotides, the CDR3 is TGTGCCAGCAGCTTCGGACAGATCCACACAGATACGCAGTATTTT.

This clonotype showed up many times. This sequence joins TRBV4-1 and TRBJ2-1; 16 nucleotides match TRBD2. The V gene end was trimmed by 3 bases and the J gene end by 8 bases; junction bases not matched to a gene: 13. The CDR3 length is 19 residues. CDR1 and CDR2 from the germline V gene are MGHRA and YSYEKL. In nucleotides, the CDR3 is TGCGCCAGCAGCCAGGCGGGACTAGCGGGGGGGCCGACGTCCCATGAGCAGTTCTTC. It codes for CASSQAGLAGGPTSHEQFF.

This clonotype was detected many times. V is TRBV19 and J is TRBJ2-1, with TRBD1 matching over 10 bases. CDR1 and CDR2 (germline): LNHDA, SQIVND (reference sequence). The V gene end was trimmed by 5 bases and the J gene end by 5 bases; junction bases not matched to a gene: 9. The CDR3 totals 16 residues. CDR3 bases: TGTGCCAGTAGTCGATACGGGACAGGGGCACACAATGAGCAGTTCTTC. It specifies CASSRYGTGAHNEQFF.

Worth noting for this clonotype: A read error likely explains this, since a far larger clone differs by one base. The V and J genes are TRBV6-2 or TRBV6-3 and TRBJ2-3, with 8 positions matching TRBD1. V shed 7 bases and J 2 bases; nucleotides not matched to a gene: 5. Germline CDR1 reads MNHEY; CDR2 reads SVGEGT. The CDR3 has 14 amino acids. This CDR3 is CASIGTGNTDTQYF. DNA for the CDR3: TGTGCCAGCATCGGGACAGGAAACACAGATACGCAGTATTTT.

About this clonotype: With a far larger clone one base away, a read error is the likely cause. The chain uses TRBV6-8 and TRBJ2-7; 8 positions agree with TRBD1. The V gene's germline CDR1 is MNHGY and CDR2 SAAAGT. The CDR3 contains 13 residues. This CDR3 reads CTSSRQGTYEQYF. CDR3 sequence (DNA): TGTACCAGCTCGAGACAGGGGACCTACGAGCAGTACTTC.

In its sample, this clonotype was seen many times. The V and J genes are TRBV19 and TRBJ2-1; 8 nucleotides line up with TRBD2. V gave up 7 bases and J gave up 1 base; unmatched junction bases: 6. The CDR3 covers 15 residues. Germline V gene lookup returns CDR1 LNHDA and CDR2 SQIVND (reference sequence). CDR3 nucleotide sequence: TGTGCCAGTACACGAGCGGGGGAGTCCTACAATGAGCAGTTCTTC. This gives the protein CASTRAGESYNEQFF.

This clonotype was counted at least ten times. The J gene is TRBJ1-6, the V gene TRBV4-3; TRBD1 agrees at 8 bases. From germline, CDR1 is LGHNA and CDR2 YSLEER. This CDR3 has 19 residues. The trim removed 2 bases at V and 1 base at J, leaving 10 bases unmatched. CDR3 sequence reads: CASSQKNRGSGSYNSPLHF. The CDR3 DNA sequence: TGCGCCAGCAGCCAAAAGAACAGGGGGTCGGGTTCCTATAATTCACCCCTCCACTTT.

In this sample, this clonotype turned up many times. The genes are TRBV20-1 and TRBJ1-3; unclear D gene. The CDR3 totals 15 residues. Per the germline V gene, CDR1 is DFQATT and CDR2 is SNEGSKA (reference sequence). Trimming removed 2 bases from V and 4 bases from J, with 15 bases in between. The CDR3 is CSARSIGLHGNTIYF. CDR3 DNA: TGCAGTGCTAGAAGCATTGGGTTACACGGAAACACCATATATTTT.

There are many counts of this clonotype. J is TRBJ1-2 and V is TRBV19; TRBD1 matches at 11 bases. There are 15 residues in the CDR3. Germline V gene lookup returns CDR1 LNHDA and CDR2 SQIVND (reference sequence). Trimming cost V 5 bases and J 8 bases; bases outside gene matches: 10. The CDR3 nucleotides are TGTGCCAGTAGTCCCCGGACAGGGGGCGGTTTAGGCTACACCTTC. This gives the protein CASSPRTGGGLGYTF.

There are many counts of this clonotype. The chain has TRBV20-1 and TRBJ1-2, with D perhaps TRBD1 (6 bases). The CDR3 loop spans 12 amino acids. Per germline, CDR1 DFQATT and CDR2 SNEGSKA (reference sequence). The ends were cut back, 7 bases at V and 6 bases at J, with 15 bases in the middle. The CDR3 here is CSVPGGADGYTF. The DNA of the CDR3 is TGCAGTGTCCCGGGGGGGGCGGATGGCTACACCTTC.

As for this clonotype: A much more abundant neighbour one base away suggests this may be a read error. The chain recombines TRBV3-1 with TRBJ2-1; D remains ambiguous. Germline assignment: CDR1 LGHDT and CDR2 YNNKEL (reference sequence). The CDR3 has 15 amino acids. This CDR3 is CASIQGTVSYNEQFF. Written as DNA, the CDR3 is TGTGCCAGCATCCAAGGTACAGTTTCCTACAATGAGCAGTTCTTC.

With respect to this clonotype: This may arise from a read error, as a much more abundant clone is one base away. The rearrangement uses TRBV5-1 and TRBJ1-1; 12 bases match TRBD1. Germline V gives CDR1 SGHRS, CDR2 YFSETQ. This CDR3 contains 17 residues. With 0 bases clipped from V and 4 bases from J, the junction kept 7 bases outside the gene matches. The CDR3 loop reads CASSLDGGQGACTEAFF. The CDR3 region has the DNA TGCGCCAGCAGCTTGGACGGGGGACAGGGGGCTTGCACTGAAGCTTTCTTT.

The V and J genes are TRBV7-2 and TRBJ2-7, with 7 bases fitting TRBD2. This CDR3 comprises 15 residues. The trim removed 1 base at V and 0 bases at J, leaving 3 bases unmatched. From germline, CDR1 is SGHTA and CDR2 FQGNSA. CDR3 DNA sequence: TGTGCCAGCAGCTTAGAGCGGGGTGCCTCCTACGAGCAGTACTTC. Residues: CASSLERGASYEQYF. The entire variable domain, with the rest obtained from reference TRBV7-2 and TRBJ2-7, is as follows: GAGVSQSPSNKVTEKGKDVELRCDPISGHTALYWYRQSLGQGLEFLIYFQGNSAPDKSGLPSDRFSAERTGGSVSTLTIQRTQQEDSAVYLCASSLERGASYEQYFGPGTRLTVT.

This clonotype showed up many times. CDR3 nucleotides: TGTGCCAGCAGCTCGGGAGTAGGGGAGCTGTTTTTT. This gives the protein CASSSGVGELFF. This rearrangement joins TRBV9 to TRBJ2-2, with TRBD2 as a possible D gene (6 bases). The V and J ends lost 4 bases and 8 bases respectively, with 9 bases between them. CDR1 is SGDLS and CDR2 is YYNGEE in the germline V gene. This CDR3 comprises 12 residues.

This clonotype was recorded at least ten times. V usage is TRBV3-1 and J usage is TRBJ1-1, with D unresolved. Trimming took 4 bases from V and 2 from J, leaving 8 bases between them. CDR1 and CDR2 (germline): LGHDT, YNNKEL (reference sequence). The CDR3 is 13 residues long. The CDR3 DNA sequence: TGTGCCAGCAGCCCAGTAGTCAACACTGAAGCTTTCTTT. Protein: CASSPVVNTEAFF.

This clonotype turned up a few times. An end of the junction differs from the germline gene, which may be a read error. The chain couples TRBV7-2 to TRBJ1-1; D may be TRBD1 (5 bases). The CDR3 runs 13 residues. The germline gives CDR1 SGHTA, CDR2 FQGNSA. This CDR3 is CASSADEGTEAFF. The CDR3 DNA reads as TGTGCCAGCAGCGCCGACGAGGGGACTGAAGCCTTCTTT.